These 27 T cell receptor beta chains share one sample of origin, sequenced in a study of blood T cell repertoires in COVID-19. Sequenced by immunoSEQ multiplex PCR; TCRdb stores in-frame clones only, minus some. Here the sample spans about 340,000 clones, about 86% being singletons. The source material was PBMCs or T cells enriched from blood (not recorded which). These receptors were taken from a woman aged 40 to 55 with acute COVID-19.

The chain joins TRBV20-1 to TRBJ2-1; 8 bases are shared with TRBD2. The ends lost 4 bases at V and 9 bases at J; junction bases unmatched: 2. Germline V gene sequence: CDR1 DFQATT, CDR2 SNEGSKA (reference sequence). The CDR3 covers 11 residues. CDR3 in amino acids: CSAKAGVEQFF. The DNA of the CDR3 is TGCAGTGCTAAAGCGGGGGTTGAGCAGTTCTTC.

This chain uses TRBV19 with TRBJ1-1, with D perhaps TRBD1 (6 bases). CDR1 and CDR2 (germline): LNHDA, SQIVND (reference sequence). With 5 bases removed from V and 0 bases from J, the gap between germline ends came to 10 bases. This CDR3 comprises 14 residues. In DNA, the CDR3 is TGTGCCAGTAGTCGGCAGGGGCTGAACACTGAAGCTTTCTTT. Translation: CASSRQGLNTEAFF.

This clone was seen only a few times. This chain connects TRBV5-6 to TRBJ2-1; weak D call: TRBD2 (6 bases). Germline values: CDR1 SGHDT, CDR2 YYEEEE. V gave up 6 bases and J gave up 0 bases, with 13 bases separating them. There are 15 residues in the CDR3. CDR3 sequence (DNA): TGTGCCAGCACCTTTGGAGGGAGCTCCTACAATGAGCAGTTCTTC. Protein sequence: CASTFGGSSYNEQFF.

The gene calls are TRBV7-2 and TRBJ2-5; D might be TRBD1 (6 bases). This CDR3 is 14 amino acids long. V lost 2 bases and J lost 2, with 9 bases in between. CDR1 and CDR2 from the germline V gene are SGHTA and FQGNSA. CDR3 sequence (DNA): TGTGCCAGCAGCTTATGGCAGGGGCAAGAGACCCAGTACTTC. This sequence encodes CASSLWQGQETQYF.

The rearrangement uses TRBV24-1 and TRBJ1-5, with no clear D. The germline gives CDR1 KGHDR, CDR2 SFDVKD. V lost 4 bases and J 5 bases, leaving 8 bases between the germline ends. This CDR3 has 13 amino acids. The CDR3 spells CATSDRHYQPQHF. The CDR3 DNA sequence: TGTGCCACCAGTGACCGACACTATCAGCCCCAGCATTTT.

The J gene is TRBJ1-1, the V gene TRBV7-2; 8 nucleotides match TRBD1. The CDR3 length is 16 residues. Trimming took 5 bases from V and 0 from J; bases not matched to a gene: 8. CDR1 and CDR2 from the germline V gene are SGHTA and FQGNSA. The CDR3 is CASSPVGTGMNTEAFF. As DNA, the CDR3 is TGTGCCAGCAGCCCAGTAGGGACAGGCATGAACACTGAAGCTTTCTTT.

This chain uses TRBV10-3 with TRBJ1-1; 7 bases are a match to TRBD1. The CDR3 length is 13 residues. Per germline, CDR1 ENHRY and CDR2 SYGVKD. V lost 5 bases, J lost 3 bases, and 3 bases stayed unmatched. The CDR3 protein is CAISTGADTEAFF. The CDR3 DNA sequence: TGTGCCATCAGTACAGGGGCCGACACTGAAGCTTTCTTT.

The genes are TRBV11-3 and TRBJ2-3, with 12 bases that match TRBD2. In germline, CDR1 is SGHNT, CDR2 YENEEA. After removal of 4 bases from V and 2 bases from J, the junction contained 4 bases not matched to a gene. The CDR3 contains 16 residues. The CDR3 coding sequence is TGTGCCAGCAGCTATCGGACTAGCGGGGACACAGATACGCAGTATTTT. Protein sequence: CASSYRTSGDTDTQYF.

This clone was seen a few times. This chain joins TRBV4-2 and TRBJ1-1; tentatively, D is TRBD1 (5 bases). V was trimmed by 1 base and J by 6 bases, leaving 15 bases between them. Per germline, CDR1 LGHNA and CDR2 YNFKEQ. The CDR3 consists of 15 residues. Here the CDR3 reads CASSQVGSGGAEAFF. The CDR3 DNA reads TGTGCCAGCAGCCAAGTCGGCAGCGGGGGGGCTGAAGCTTTCTTT.

The gene calls are TRBV5-1 and TRBJ2-7; 11 bases are shared with TRBD2. The CDR3 runs to 15 residues. Trimming took 0 bases from V and 7 from J; bases not matched to a gene: 6. CDR1 is SGHRS and CDR2 is YFSETQ in the germline V gene. The CDR3 spells CASSLALSGRGEQYF. The DNA of the CDR3 is TGCGCCAGCAGCTTGGCTCTTAGCGGGAGGGGAGAGCAGTACTTC.

The gene calls are TRBV7-2 and TRBJ1-5; D unclear. The CDR3 length is 13 residues. The V and J ends lost 4 bases and 9 bases respectively, with 13 bases between them. Germline CDR1 and CDR2: SGHTA and FQGNSA. The CDR3 loop reads CASSSNTDLPQHF. Written as DNA, the CDR3 is TGTGCCAGCAGCTCTAACACGGACTTGCCCCAGCATTTT.

This sequence joins TRBV18 and TRBJ2-3; D unresolved. CDR1 KGHSH and CDR2 LQKENI come from the germline V gene. Trimming left V 1 base short and J 0 bases short, with 14 bases between. This CDR3 spans 17 amino acids. The CDR3 nucleotides read TGTGCCAGCTCACCACGCCGCGCGTATACTAGCACAGATACGCAGTATTTT. It translates to CASSPRRAYTSTDTQYF.

This chain uses TRBV19 with TRBJ2-7; 7 bases agree with TRBD1. Germline loops: CDR1 LNHDA, CDR2 SQIVND (reference sequence). CDR3 size: 14 residues. Unmatched junction bases numbered 6, after V lost 7 bases and J lost 0 bases. As DNA, the CDR3 is TGTGCCAGTAACCAGGACAGGTACTCCTACGAGCAGTACTTC. Amino acid sequence: CASNQDRYSYEQYF.

The chain carries TRBV5-1 and TRBJ1-1, with TRBD1 matching over 8 bases. Germline CDR1 SGHRS, CDR2 YFSETQ. CDR3 length equals 15 residues. Trimming took 4 bases from V and 0 from J; bases not matched to a gene: 5. The CDR3 DNA reads TGCGCCAGCAGCCACAGACAGGGGCTGAACACTGAAGCTTTCTTT. It translates to CASSHRQGLNTEAFF.

Here the CDR3 DNA reads TGCGCCAGCAGCTTGGATGGAGGGCGGATGGGAGAGACCCAGTACTTC. Translating gives CASSLDGGRMGETQYF. The V gene is TRBV5-1, the J gene TRBJ2-5, with D possibly matching TRBD2 (6 bases). Trimming pared 0 bases from V and 4 bases from J, leaving 16 bases between. CDR1 and CDR2 (germline): SGHRS, YFSETQ. There are 16 residues in the CDR3.

This rearrangement joins TRBV19 to TRBJ2-3, with 7 positions matching TRBD2. V shed 0 bases and J 1 base; nucleotides not matched to a gene: 1. The CDR3 has 15 amino acids. The germline V gene has CDR1 LNHDA and CDR2 SQIVND (reference sequence). The CDR3: CASSIDAGGTDTQYF. The CDR3 DNA sequence: TGTGCCAGTAGTATAGACGCGGGGGGCACAGATACGCAGTATTTT. Together with reference TRBV19 and TRBJ2-3, the CDR3 gives the full variable domain: DGGITQSPKYLFRKEGQNVTLSCEQNLNHDAMYWYRQDPGQGLRLIYYSQIVNDFQKGDIAEGYSVSREKKESFPLTVTSAQKNPTAFYLCASSIDAGGTDTQYFGPGTRLTVL.

The chain joins TRBV6-5 to TRBJ1-5; D unresolved. The germline V gene has CDR1 MNHEY and CDR2 SVGAGI. V lost 0 bases to trimming and J lost 13 bases, with 13 bases between them. The CDR3 covers 13 residues. CDR3 amino acids: CASSYSFSGMQHF. The CDR3 bases are TGTGCCAGCAGTTACTCATTTAGCGGAATGCAGCATTTT.

The genes are TRBV9 and TRBJ2-3, with a weak D call TRBD2 (5 bases). V was trimmed by 0 bases and J by 0 bases, leaving 8 bases between them. Germline CDR1 reads SGDLS; CDR2 reads YYNGEE. The CDR3 totals 15 residues. CDR3 sequence (DNA): TGTGCCAGCAGCGTAGGGTCGGGAAGCACAGATACGCAGTATTTT. It translates to CASSVGSGSTDTQYF.

The chain couples TRBV29-1 to TRBJ1-4; TRBD1 might be the D (5 bases). The CDR3 covers 13 residues. The V gene's germline CDR1 is SQVTM and CDR2 ANQGSEA. Deletions cut 4 bases from V and 5 bases from J, with 11 bases between. The DNA for the CDR3 is TGCAGCGTTGGGCACCGGGGGAATGAAAAACTGTTTTTT. Translating it yields CSVGHRGNEKLFF.

The V call is TRBV5-1, the J call TRBJ2-5; D might be TRBD2 (5 bases). CDR3 length equals 12 residues. The germline V and J ends were trimmed by 2 bases and 5 bases, with 7 bases remaining between them. Germline CDR1 and CDR2: SGHRS and YFSETQ. For the CDR3, the DNA is TGCGCCAGCAGCTTCGGGATGGAGACCCAGTACTTC. Amino acid sequence: CASSFGMETQYF.

This clone was observed a handful of times. The genes are TRBV5-1 and TRBJ2-1; 10 nucleotides agree with TRBD2. From germline, CDR1 is SGHRS and CDR2 YFSETQ. The CDR3 length is 19 residues. The ends lost 4 bases at V and 9 bases at J; junction bases unmatched: 22. The CDR3 is CASSVPGRPGLAVRGEQFF. The CDR3 DNA reads TGCGCCAGCAGCGTACCGGGACGCCCTGGACTAGCGGTTCGGGGTGAGCAGTTCTTC.

This clone occurred once. The chain employs TRBV28 and TRBJ1-1; perhaps TRBD1 as D (6 bases). This CDR3 is built from 14 residues. CDR1 is MDHEN and CDR2 is SYDVKM in the germline V gene. V was shortened by 1 base and J by 3 bases, with 9 bases between the two germline ends. CDR3 loop: CASSLSAGDTEAFF. The CDR3 DNA sequence: TGTGCCAGCAGTTTATCGGCAGGGGACACTGAAGCTTTCTTT. Complete variable domain (other parts from reference TRBV28 and TRBJ1-1): DVKVTQSSRYLVKRTGEKVFLECVQDMDHENMFWYRQDPGLGLRLIYFSYDVKMKEKGDIPEGYSVSREKKERFSLILESASTNQTSMYLCASSLSAGDTEAFFGQGTRLTVV.

V gene TRBV27 combines with J gene TRBJ2-5; D unclear. Germline V gene data show CDR1 as MNHEY and CDR2 as SMNVEV (reference sequence). CDR3 length: 15 residues. Deletions cut 6 bases from V and 5 bases from J, with 19 bases between. The CDR3, as DNA: TGTGCCAGCAGCCCGGCGGAACTAACGAGGGAGACCCAGTACTTC. The encoded protein is CASSPAELTRETQYF.

The chain carries TRBV5-4 and TRBJ1-2, with 10 bases identical to TRBD1. V was clipped by 1 base and J by 4 bases; unmatched bases: 10. The germline V gene encodes CDR1 SGHNT and CDR2 YYREEE (reference sequence). There are 17 residues in the CDR3. The CDR3 spells CASSLIKGTGESYGYTF. Here the CDR3 DNA reads TGTGCCAGCAGCTTGATAAAAGGGACAGGGGAAAGCTATGGCTACACCTTC.

V is TRBV19 and J is TRBJ1-6; a weak D match, TRBD1 (6 bases). CDR3 length: 15 residues. V lost 6 bases and J 4 bases, leaving 13 bases between the germline ends. Germline assignment: CDR1 LNHDA and CDR2 SQIVND (reference sequence). The CDR3 coding sequence is TGTGCCAGTAGGAATTACAGGGCTTATAATTCACCCCTCCACTTT. Its protein is CASRNYRAYNSPLHF.

The sample holds one count of this clone. This sequence joins TRBV6-6 and TRBJ1-3; D ambiguous. The germline V and J ends were trimmed by 2 bases and 3 bases, with 8 bases remaining between them. This CDR3 contains 14 residues. Looked up from germline, CDR1 is MNHNY and CDR2 is SVGAGI (reference sequence). CDR3 DNA sequence: TGTGCCAGCAGTTACGGGGAGAGTGGAAACACCATATATTTT. It codes for CASSYGESGNTIYF.

This CDR3 reads CASSLDWSSGRAGELFF. As DNA, the CDR3 is TGTGCCAGCAGCTTAGATTGGAGTAGCGGGAGGGCCGGGGAGCTGTTTTTT. The chain combines TRBV7-2 with TRBJ2-2; 11 bases align to TRBD2. Germline loops: CDR1 SGHTA, CDR2 FQGNSA. The CDR3 runs 17 residues. The V and J ends lost 1 base and 6 bases, in that order; junction bases with no gene match: 7.